This TCR beta chain originates from a study of blood T cell repertoires in COVID-19 (dated by TCRdb to the early 2020s). In terms of the full investigation: Samples from collaborators originated in the United States, Italy and Spain and spanned both the acute and convalescent phases of COVID-19. The prospective study material was composed of cDNA or gDNA derived from T cells, B-cell-depleted T cells, or PBMCs. The repertoires were released in a freely available public database intended as a resource for research on the immune response to SARS-CoV-2. A de-identified subject ID, COVID-19 status, age in years and sex were almost always included in the sample metadata. HLA class I and class II types, where available, came from metadata supplied by the sample provider rather than from assay-based typing. Deeply sampled blood TCRbeta repertoires from subjects exposed to, actively infected with, or recovered from COVID-19 were included in the dataset. The samples were drawn from the first 160 participants of the ongoing ImmuneRACE study and from 1,254 subjects provided by 6 global collaborators.

The collaborating institutions used their own protocols to collect whole blood in K2EDTA tubes. For TCRbeta analysis, collaborators shipped samples as frozen whole blood, isolated PBMCs, or DNA extracted from either of those sample types. This clone was seen a single time. Its antigen has not been determined. No base qualities exist here, and no much larger clone lies one base off it. General study outcomes and caveats: How much clinical and demographic metadata was included differed by source and by participant, and the metadata was provided uncurated.

TCRbeta CDR3 regions were amplified from genomic DNA by means of the immunoSEQ Assay, a bias-controlled multiplex PCR. As for the authors' bioinformatics: The number of nucleated cells in each sample was estimated from the amplification of reference gene primers within the assay. Sequence reads were collapsed and filtered to measure the absolute abundance of every unique TCRbeta CDR3 rearrangement. Productive Simpson clonality was computed per sample as the square root of Simpson's diversity index over productive rearrangements. In its TCRdb copy, this immuneACCESS table keeps in-frame sequences only and misses some clones. Where compared with another copy, unresolved V genes explain less than half of these, and the others have no known cause. Clone size and V and J calls were adopted from that table, with D and trimming inferred from the DNA. The sample table records under 200,000 clones; approximately 85% of these occur just once. Together, the top ten hold roughly 9.8% of the sample.

Including cysteine and phenylalanine, the CDR3 has 15 amino acids. Only the CDR3 DNA stays, 45 bases, in frame from base 1. V ends up 5 bases short and J 7 bases short, with an unmatched junction base count of 10. The germline V gene provides CDR1 MNHEY and CDR2 SVGAGI. Sequenced: peripheral blood. The V and J genes are TRBV6-5 and TRBJ2-1, and 8 junction bases match TRBD1. The sequence was collected from an elderly woman with acute or convalescent COVID-19. CDR3 reads: CASSPDRGGWNEQFF. In nucleotide form, the sequence is TGTGCCAGCAGTCCCGACAGGGGAGGTTGGAATGAGCAGTTCTTC.